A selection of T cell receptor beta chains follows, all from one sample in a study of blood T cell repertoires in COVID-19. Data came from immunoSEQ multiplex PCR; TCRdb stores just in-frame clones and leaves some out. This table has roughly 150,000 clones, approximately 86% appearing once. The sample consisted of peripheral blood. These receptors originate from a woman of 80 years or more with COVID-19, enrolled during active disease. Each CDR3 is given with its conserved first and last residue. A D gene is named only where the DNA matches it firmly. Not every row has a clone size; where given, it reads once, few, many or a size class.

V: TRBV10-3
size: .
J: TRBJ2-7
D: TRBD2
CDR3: CAISDEGGSGPSYEQYF
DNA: TGTGCCATCAGTGATGAGGGCGGGAGCGGACCCTCCTACGAGCAGTACTTC

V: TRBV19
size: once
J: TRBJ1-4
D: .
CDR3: CASSPRGGNEKLFF
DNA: TGTGCCAGTAGTCCCCGGGGGGGGAATGAAAAACTGTTTTTT

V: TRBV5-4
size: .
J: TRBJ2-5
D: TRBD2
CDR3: CASSSGRKETQYF
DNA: TGTGCCAGCAGTTCCGGGAGGAAAGAGACCCAGTACTTC

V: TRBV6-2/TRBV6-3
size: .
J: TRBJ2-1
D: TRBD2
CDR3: CASSPQGLAFGTEQFF
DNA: TGTGCCAGCAGCCCCCAGGGACTAGCATTCGGCACTGAGCAGTTCTTC

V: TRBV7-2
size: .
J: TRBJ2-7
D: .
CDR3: CASSLTGYEQYF
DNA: TGTGCCAGCAGCTTAACAGGGTACGAGCAGTACTTC

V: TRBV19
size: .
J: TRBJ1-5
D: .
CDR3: CASSIMGQTDQPQHF
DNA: TGTGCCAGTAGTATCATGGGACAAACCGATCAGCCCCAGCATTTT

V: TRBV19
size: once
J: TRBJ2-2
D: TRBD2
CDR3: CASNGGREGYTGELFF
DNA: TGTGCCAGTAATGGGGGGAGGGAAGGTTACACCGGGGAGCTGTTTTTT

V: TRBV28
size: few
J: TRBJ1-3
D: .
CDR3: CASSFHGGMNTIYF
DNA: TGTGCCAGCAGTTTCCATGGCGGAATGAACACCATATATTTT

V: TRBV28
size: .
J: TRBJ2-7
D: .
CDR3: CASSLLAREQYF
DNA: TGTGCCAGCAGTTTACTAGCGAGGGAGCAGTACTTC

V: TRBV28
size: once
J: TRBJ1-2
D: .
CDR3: CASVPPGHRLSIVAF
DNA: TGTGCCAGCGTCCCTCCGGGACACCGCCTTTCGATCGTCGCCTTC

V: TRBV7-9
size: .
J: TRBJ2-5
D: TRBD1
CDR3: CASSQGAGPETQYF
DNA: TGTGCCAGCAGCCAGGGGGCCGGACCAGAGACCCAGTACTTC

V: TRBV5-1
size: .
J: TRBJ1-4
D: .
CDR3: CASSFQGSNEKLFF
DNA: TGCGCCAGCAGCTTTCAGGGTTCTAATGAAAAACTGTTTTTT

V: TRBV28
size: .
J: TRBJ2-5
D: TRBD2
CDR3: CASSFQLAGLETQYF
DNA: TGTGCCAGCAGTTTTCAACTAGCGGGATTAGAGACCCAGTACTTC

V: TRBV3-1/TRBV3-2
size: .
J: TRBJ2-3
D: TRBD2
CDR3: CASSQDLGGRADTQYF
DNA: TGTGCCAGCAGCCAAGATCTGGGCGGGAGGGCAGATACGCAGTATTTT

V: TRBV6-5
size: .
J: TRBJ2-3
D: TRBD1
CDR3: CASTVTGASDTQYF
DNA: TGTGCCAGCACTGTGACAGGGGCGTCAGATACGCAGTATTTT

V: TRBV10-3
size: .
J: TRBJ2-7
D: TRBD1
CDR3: CAITEAGQGADEQYF
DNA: TGTGCCATCACTGAAGCGGGACAGGGGGCCGACGAGCAGTACTTC

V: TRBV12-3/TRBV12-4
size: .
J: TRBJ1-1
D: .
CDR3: CASILIRGTEAFF
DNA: TGTGCCAGCATCTTGATTAGGGGCACTGAAGCTTTCTTT

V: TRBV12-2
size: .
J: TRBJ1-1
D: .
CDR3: CASRHWTGTIEAFF
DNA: TGTGCAAGTCGACACTGGACAGGGACAATTGAAGCTTTCTTT

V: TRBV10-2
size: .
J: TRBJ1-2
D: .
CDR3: CASSEANPGDYGYTF
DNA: TGCGCCAGCAGTGAGGCTAACCCGGGAGACTATGGCTACACCTTC

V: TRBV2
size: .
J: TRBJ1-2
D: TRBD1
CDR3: CASSITGGYGYTF
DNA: TGTGCCAGCAGTATAACAGGGGGCTATGGCTACACCTTC

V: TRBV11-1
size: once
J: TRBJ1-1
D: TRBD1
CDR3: CASSWGQAGTEAFF
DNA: TGTGCCAGCAGCTGGGGACAGGCGGGGACTGAAGCTTTCTTT

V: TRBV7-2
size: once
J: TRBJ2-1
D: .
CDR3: CASSLDSRVLYNEQFF
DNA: TGTGCCAGCAGCTTAGATTCCCGGGTGTTATACAATGAGCAGTTCTTC

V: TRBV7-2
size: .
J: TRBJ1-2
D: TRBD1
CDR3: CASSPTGQGLRGYTF
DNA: TGTGCCAGCAGCCCAACGGGACAGGGCCTAAGGGGCTACACCTTC

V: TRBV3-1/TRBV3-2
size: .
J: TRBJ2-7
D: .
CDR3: CASSHQGTGEQYF
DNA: TGTGCCAGCAGCCATCAGGGTACGGGCGAGCAGTACTTC

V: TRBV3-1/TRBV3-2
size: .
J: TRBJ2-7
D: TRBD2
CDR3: CASSLSGSSAYEQYF
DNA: TGTGCCAGCAGCCTTAGCGGGAGTTCAGCCTACGAGCAGTACTTC

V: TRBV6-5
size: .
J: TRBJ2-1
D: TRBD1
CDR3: CASRTLQGEYNEQFF
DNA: TGTGCCAGCAGAACCCTTCAGGGGGAGTACAATGAGCAGTTCTTC

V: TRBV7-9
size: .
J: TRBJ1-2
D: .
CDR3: CASSLADSLWYGYTF
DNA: TGTGCCAGCAGCTTAGCCGACAGCCTGTGGTATGGCTACACCTTC

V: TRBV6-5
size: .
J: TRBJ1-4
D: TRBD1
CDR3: CASSRDRLNEKLFF
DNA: TGTGCCAGCAGCCGGGACAGACTTAATGAAAAACTGTTTTTT

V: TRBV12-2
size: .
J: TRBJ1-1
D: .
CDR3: CASRLDLRDTEAFF
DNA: TGTGCAAGTCGCTTAGACCTCAGGGACACTGAAGCTTTCTTT

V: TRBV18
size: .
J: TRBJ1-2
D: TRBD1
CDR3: CASSPGDRVAYGYTF
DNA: TGTGCCAGCTCACCCGGGGACAGGGTTGCCTATGGCTACACCTTC

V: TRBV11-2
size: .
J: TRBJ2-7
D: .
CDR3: CASSPGVAYSSYEQYF
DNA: TGTGCCAGCAGTCCCGGGGTAGCCTATAGCTCCTACGAGCAGTACTTC

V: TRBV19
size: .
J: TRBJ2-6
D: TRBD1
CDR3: CASTGGSGANVLTF
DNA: TGTGCCAGTACAGGGGGCTCTGGGGCCAACGTCCTGACTTTC

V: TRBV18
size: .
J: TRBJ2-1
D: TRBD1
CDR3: CASKGQGSGEQFF
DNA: TGTGCCAGCAAGGGACAGGGGTCTGGTGAGCAGTTCTTC

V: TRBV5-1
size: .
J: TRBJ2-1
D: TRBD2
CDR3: CASSSRLAGYGEQFF
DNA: TGCGCCAGCAGCTCCCGACTAGCGGGGTACGGGGAGCAGTTCTTC

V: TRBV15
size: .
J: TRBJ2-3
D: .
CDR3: CATSSPGVADTQYF
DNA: TGTGCCACCAGCAGTCCGGGAGTGGCAGATACGCAGTATTTT

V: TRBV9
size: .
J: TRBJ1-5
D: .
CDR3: CASSPGRGRSNQPQHF
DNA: TGTGCCAGCAGCCCCGGCAGGGGCCGTAGCAATCAGCCCCAGCATTTT

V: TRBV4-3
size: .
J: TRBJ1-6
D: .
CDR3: CASSQEGRQVNSPLHF
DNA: TGCGCCAGCAGCCAAGAAGGTCGACAGGTCAATTCACCCCTCCACTTT

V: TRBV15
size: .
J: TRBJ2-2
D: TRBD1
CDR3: CATSRDWGQGNTGELFF
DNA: TGTGCCACCAGCAGAGATTGGGGACAGGGGAACACCGGGGAGCTGTTTTTT

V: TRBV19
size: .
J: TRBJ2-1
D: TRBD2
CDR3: CASSIDQRVKREGGEQFF
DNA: TGTGCCAGTAGTATAGATCAGCGTGTTAAGCGGGAGGGAGGGGAGCAGTTCTTC

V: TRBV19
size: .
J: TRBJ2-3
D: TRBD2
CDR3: CASSTPPGLAGHPADTQYF
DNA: TGTGCCAGTAGTACGCCACCGGGACTAGCGGGCCACCCCGCGGATACGCAGTATTTT

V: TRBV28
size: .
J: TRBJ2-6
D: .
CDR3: CASSFRGLGANVLTF
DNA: TGTGCCAGCAGTTTTCGAGGGCTTGGGGCCAACGTCCTGACTTTC

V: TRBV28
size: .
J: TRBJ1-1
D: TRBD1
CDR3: CASRFRGPIEAFF
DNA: TGTGCCAGCAGATTCAGGGGGCCAATTGAAGCTTTCTTT

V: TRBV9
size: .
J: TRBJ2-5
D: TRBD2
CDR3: CASSVSLAGGETQYF
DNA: TGTGCCAGCAGCGTAAGCCTAGCGGGAGGAGAGACCCAGTACTTC

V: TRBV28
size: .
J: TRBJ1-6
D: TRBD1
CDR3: CASSPNTGGHSPLHF
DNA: TGTGCCAGCAGTCCCAATACAGGGGGCCATTCACCCCTCCACTTT

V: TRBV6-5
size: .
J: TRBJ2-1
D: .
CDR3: CASSSRARAGEQFF
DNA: TGTGCCAGCAGCTCGAGGGCTAGGGCGGGTGAGCAGTTCTTC

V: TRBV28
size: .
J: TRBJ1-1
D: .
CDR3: CASSEKGIRTEAFF
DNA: TGTGCCAGCAGTGAAAAGGGGATTCGCACTGAAGCTTTCTTT

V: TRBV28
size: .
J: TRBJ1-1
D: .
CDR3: CANLAGPEAFF
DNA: TGTGCCAACCTGGCTGGGCCTGAAGCTTTCTTT

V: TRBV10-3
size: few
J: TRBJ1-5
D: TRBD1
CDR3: CATTGDGEQPQHF
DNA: TGTGCCACCACAGGGGACGGGGAACAGCCCCAGCATTTT

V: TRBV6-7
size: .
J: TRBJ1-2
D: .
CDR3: CASRIPSADYGYTF
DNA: TGTGCCAGCAGGATACCTTCCGCGGACTATGGCTACACCTTC

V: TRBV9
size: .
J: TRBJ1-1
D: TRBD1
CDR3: CASSALTGLNTEAFF
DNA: TGTGCCAGCAGCGCATTGACAGGGCTGAACACTGAAGCTTTCTTT

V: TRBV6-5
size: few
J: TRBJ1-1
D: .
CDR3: CASSYGGGWNTEAFF
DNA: TGTGCCAGCAGTTACGGTGGGGGGTGGAACACTGAAGCTTTCTTT

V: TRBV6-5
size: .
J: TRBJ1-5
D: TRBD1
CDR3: CASSTMTGGNQPQHF
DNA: TGTGCCAGCAGTACCATGACAGGGGGCAATCAGCCCCAGCATTTT